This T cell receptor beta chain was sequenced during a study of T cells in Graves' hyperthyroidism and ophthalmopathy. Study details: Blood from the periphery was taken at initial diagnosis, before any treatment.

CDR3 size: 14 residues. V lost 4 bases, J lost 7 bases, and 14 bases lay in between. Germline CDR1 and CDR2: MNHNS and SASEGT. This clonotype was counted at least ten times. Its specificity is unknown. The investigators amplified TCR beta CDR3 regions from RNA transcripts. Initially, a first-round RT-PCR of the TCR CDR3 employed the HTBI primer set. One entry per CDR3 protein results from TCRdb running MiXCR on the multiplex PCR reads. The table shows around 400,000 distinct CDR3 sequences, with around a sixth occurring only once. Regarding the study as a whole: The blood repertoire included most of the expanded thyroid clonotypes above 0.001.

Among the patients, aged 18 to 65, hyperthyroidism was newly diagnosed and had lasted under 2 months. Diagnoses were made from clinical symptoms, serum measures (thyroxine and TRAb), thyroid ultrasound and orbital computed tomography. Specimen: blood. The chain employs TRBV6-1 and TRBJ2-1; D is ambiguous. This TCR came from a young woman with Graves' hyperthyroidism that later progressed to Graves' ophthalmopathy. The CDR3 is CASSGSKGRNEQFF. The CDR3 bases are TGTGCCAGCAGTGGATCAAAAGGACGGAATGAGCAGTTCTTC.